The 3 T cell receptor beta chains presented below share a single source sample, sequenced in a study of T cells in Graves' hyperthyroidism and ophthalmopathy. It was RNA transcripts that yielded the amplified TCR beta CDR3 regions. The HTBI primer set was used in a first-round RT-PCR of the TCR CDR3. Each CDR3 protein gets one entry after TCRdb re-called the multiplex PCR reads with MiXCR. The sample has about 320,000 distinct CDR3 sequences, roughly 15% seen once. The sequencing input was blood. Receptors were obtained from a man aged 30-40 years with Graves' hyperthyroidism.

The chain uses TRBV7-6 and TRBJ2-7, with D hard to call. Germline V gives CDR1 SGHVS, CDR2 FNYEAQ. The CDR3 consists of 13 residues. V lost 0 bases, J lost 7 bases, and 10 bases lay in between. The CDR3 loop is CASSLADFGEQYF. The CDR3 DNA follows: TGTGCCAGCAGCTTAGCGGATTTTGGGGAGCAGTACTTC.

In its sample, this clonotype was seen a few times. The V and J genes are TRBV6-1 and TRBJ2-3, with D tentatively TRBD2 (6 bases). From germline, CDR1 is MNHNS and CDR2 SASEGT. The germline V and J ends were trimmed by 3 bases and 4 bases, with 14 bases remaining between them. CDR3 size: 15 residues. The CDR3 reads CASSDNPGAADTQYF. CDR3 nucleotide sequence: TGTGCCAGCAGTGATAACCCGGGAGCGGCAGATACGCAGTATTTT.

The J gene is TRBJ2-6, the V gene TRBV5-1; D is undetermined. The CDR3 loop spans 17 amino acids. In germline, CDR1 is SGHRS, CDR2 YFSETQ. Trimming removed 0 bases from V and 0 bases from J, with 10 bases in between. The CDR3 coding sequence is TGCGCCAGCAGCTTGGGGGTGGGAAACTCTGGGGCCAACGTCCTGACTTTC. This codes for CASSLGVGNSGANVLTF. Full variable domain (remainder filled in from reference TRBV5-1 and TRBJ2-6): KAGVTQTPRYLIKTRGQQVTLSCSPISGHRSVSWYQQTPGQGLQFLFEYFSETQRNKGNFPGRFSGRQFSNSRSEMNVSTLELGDSALYLCASSLGVGNSGANVLTFGAGSRLTVL.